These T cell receptor beta chains were read from a single sample in a study of CD8+ T cells in alopecia areata. Clones were sequenced by immunoSEQ multiplex PCR, and TCRdb holds only the in-frame ones, with some missing. The data show about 11,000 clones, roughly 56% seen once. This sample comprised skin, obtained at week 0. These receptors were collected from a human donor with alopecia areata. CDR3s include the opening cysteine and the closing phenylalanine or tryptophan. The D gene is left open where the match is weak. Rows may omit the clone size; those that give it use once, few, many or a size class.

CDR3 protein | CDR3 DNA | clone size | D gene | J gene | CDR3 length | V gene
CASSEAIVGDTQYF | TGTGCCAGCAGTGAGGCGATAGTCGGAGATACGCAGTATTTT | . | . | TRBJ2-3 | 14 | TRBV2
CASSFAGEDTQYF | TGTGCCAGCAGCTTTGCGGGAGAAGATACGCAGTATTTT | once | TRBD2 | TRBJ2-3 | 13 | TRBV7-3
CASSLGQGPYEQYF | TGTGCCAGCAGCTTGGGACAGGGCCCCTACGAGCAGTACTTC | . | TRBD1 | TRBJ2-7 | 14 | TRBV4-2
CASSLIFRRSYNEQFF | TGTGCCAGCAGCTTGATTTTCAGACGCTCCTACAATGAGCAGTTCTTC | . | . | TRBJ2-1 | 16 | TRBV7-6
CASSQLASGVANTGELFF | TGTGCCAGCAGCCAACTTGCTAGCGGGGTCGCGAACACCGGGGAGCTGTTTTTT | . | TRBD2 | TRBJ2-2 | 18 | TRBV7-3
CASSLVTGGPSDEQFF | TGTGCCAGCAGCTTAGTTACGGGAGGGCCGAGCGATGAGCAGTTCTTC | . | TRBD2 | TRBJ2-1 | 16 | TRBV7-9
CASSRGGESSYNEQFF | TGTGCCAGCAGCCGGGGTGGGGAGTCCTCCTACAATGAGCAGTTCTTC | . | . | TRBJ2-1 | 16 | TRBV5-4
CASTLGGTGQETQYF | TGCGCCAGCACCCTCGGGGGGACCGGCCAAGAGACCCAGTACTTC | . | TRBD2 | TRBJ2-5 | 15 | TRBV5-1
CASSPHRQGLGGNQPQHF | TGTGCCAGCAGCCCCCACCGACAGGGGTTAGGGGGCAATCAGCCCCAGCATTTT | . | TRBD1 | TRBJ1-5 | 18 | TRBV25-1
CASRDINTGEQYF | TGTGCCAGCCGGGACATAAATACAGGCGAGCAGTACTTC | . | . | TRBJ2-7 | 13 | TRBV2
CASSQTGNTEAFF | TGTGCCAGCAGTCAGACAGGGAACACTGAAGCTTTCTTT | few | . | TRBJ1-1 | 13 | TRBV6-1
CASRHANTGELFF | TGTGCCAGCAGACACGCGAACACCGGGGAGCTGTTTTTT | . | . | TRBJ2-2 | 13 | TRBV21-1
CASSVDGDTEAFF | TGTGCCAGCAGCGTAGATGGGGACACTGAAGCTTTCTTT | . | . | TRBJ1-1 | 13 | TRBV9
CTSSEQSMSQNYGYTF | TGTACCAGCAGTGAACAGTCCATGTCCCAGAACTATGGCTACACCTTC | once | . | TRBJ1-2 | 16 | TRBV6-1
CAIQEGQTYEQYF | TGCGCCATACAAGAAGGACAGACCTACGAGCAGTACTTC | . | . | TRBJ2-7 | 13 | TRBV23-1